These T cell receptor beta chains were read from a single sample in a study of blood T cell repertoires in COVID-19. The table came from immunoSEQ multiplex PCR; TCRdb's copy has only in-frame clones and leaves some out. Here the sample spans about 210,000 clones, about four fifths being singletons. The sequenced sample was peripheral blood. The receptors here all came from a middle-aged woman with active or convalescent COVID-19. Both conserved end residues are part of each CDR3. The D gene is left open where the match is weak. The size field is filled for only some rows; it gives once, few, many or a size class.

clone_size: NA; v_call: TRBV11-3; d_call: NA; j_call: TRBJ1-2; cdr3_nt: TGTGCCAGCAGTCAGGACAGAGGGTATGGCTACACCTTC; cdr3_aa: CASSQDRGYGYTF
clone_size: once; v_call: TRBV3-1/TRBV3-2; d_call: NA; j_call: TRBJ2-1; cdr3_nt: TGTGCCAGCAGCCAATCGTGGGAGTACAATGAGCAGTTCTTC; cdr3_aa: CASSQSWEYNEQFF
clone_size: NA; v_call: TRBV20-1; d_call: TRBD2; j_call: TRBJ2-3; cdr3_nt: TGCAGTGCCAGTAGAGGACTAGCGGGACTGAGGGATACGCAGTATTTT; cdr3_aa: CSASRGLAGLRDTQYF
clone_size: NA; v_call: TRBV6-2/TRBV6-3; d_call: NA; j_call: TRBJ1-5; cdr3_nt: TGTGCCAGCAGTTACGACACGACGAATCAGCCCCAGCATTTT; cdr3_aa: CASSYDTTNQPQHF
clone_size: few; v_call: TRBV19; d_call: NA; j_call: TRBJ2-7; cdr3_nt: TGTGCCAGTAGTTGGGACACTACGTACGAGCAGTACTTC; cdr3_aa: CASSWDTTYEQYF
clone_size: NA; v_call: TRBV9; d_call: NA; j_call: TRBJ1-3; cdr3_nt: TGTGCCAGCAGCGCCGGCGGGGGGGGAAACACCATATATTTT; cdr3_aa: CASSAGGGGNTIYF
clone_size: once; v_call: TRBV15; d_call: NA; j_call: TRBJ2-7; cdr3_nt: TGTGCCACCAGCAGAGATCGGACAGCCCTGGGGCAGTACTTC; cdr3_aa: CATSRDRTALGQYF
clone_size: NA; v_call: TRBV5-1; d_call: NA; j_call: TRBJ1-1; cdr3_nt: TGCGCCAGCAGGGGTGACATGAACACTGAAGCTTTCTTT; cdr3_aa: CASRGDMNTEAFF
clone_size: NA; v_call: TRBV7-3; d_call: TRBD2; j_call: TRBJ2-2; cdr3_nt: TGTGCCAGCAGTCCCCGGGGGGGGCTCACCGGGGAGCTGTTTTTT; cdr3_aa: CASSPRGGLTGELFF
clone_size: NA; v_call: TRBV30; d_call: NA; j_call: TRBJ2-2; cdr3_nt: TGTGCCTGGAGGCTAGCGAACACCGGGGAGCTGTTTTTT; cdr3_aa: CAWRLANTGELFF
clone_size: NA; v_call: TRBV2; d_call: NA; j_call: TRBJ1-2; cdr3_nt: TGTGCCAGCAGTGTTGGGACTCTCTATGGCTACACCTTC; cdr3_aa: CASSVGTLYGYTF
clone_size: NA; v_call: TRBV11-2; d_call: NA; j_call: TRBJ2-1; cdr3_nt: TGTGCCAGCAGCCCCCGACGGAGAGCTCGACCCTACAATGAGCAGTTCTTC; cdr3_aa: CASSPRRRARPYNEQFF
clone_size: NA; v_call: TRBV2; d_call: NA; j_call: TRBJ1-4; cdr3_nt: TGTGCCAGCAGTGTAAGGGGAACTAATGAAAAACTGTTTTTT; cdr3_aa: CASSVRGTNEKLFF
clone_size: NA; v_call: TRBV7-9; d_call: NA; j_call: TRBJ2-1; cdr3_nt: TGTGCCAGCAGCTTTCCATCATGGGGGACTGGCTCCTACAATGAGCAGTTCTTC; cdr3_aa: CASSFPSWGTGSYNEQFF
clone_size: NA; v_call: TRBV10-3; d_call: TRBD1; j_call: TRBJ1-2; cdr3_nt: TGTGCCATCAGTACCGGGACAGGGAACTATGGCTACACCTTC; cdr3_aa: CAISTGTGNYGYTF